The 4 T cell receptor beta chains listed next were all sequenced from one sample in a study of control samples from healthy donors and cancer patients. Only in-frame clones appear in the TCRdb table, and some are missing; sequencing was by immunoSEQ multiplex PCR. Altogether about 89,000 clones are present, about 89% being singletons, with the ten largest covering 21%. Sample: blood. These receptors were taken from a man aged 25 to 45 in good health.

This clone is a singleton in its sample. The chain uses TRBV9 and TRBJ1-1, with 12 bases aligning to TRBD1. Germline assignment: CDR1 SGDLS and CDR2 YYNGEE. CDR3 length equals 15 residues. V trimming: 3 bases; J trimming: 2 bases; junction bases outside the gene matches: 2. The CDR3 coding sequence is TGTGCCAGCAGCGGGGACAGGGGGCTAAACACTGAAGCTTTCTTT. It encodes CASSGDRGLNTEAFF.

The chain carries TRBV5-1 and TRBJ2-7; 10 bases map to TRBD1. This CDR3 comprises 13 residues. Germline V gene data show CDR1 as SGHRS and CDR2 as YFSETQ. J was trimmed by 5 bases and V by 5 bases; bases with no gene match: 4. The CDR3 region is CASRGTGDHEQYF. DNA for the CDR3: TGCGCCAGCAGAGGGACAGGGGACCACGAGCAGTACTTC.

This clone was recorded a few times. The CDR3 region has the DNA TGTGCCAGTTCGGGACAGGTCCCCTACGAGCAGTACGTC. As protein: CASSGQVPYEQYV. The chain combines TRBV2 with TRBJ2-7; 8 bases align to TRBD1. The J segment lost 2 bases and the V segment lost 9 bases, leaving 6 bases of the junction unmatched. In germline, CDR1 is SNHLY, CDR2 FYNNEI. The CDR3 extends over 13 amino acids.

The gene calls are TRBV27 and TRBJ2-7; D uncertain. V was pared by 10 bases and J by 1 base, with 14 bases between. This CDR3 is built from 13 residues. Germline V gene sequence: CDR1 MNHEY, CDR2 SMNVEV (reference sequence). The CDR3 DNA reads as TGTGCCACCGCTTTGCACCTTTCCTACGAGCAGTACTTC. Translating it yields CATALHLSYEQYF.